The clone carrying this TCR beta chain turned up a few times. The sample is drawn from a study of blood T cell repertoires in COVID-19. About the research overall: Material from acute and convalescent COVID-19 was sourced from the United States, Italy and Spain. Nucleic acid was either cDNA or gDNA, and it came from T cells, B-cell-depleted T cells, or PBMCs.

TCRdb's table, derived via immunoSEQ multiplex PCR, lists solely in-frame clones and lacks some. The sample holds 81,000 or so clones, approximately 92% seen once. Trimming took off 4 bases at V and 8 bases at J, with 11 bases between the two ends. This CDR3 spans 12 amino acids. Sequenced input: peripheral blood. This receptor was obtained from an older woman with active COVID-19. V and J are TRBV23-1 and TRBJ1-1; D gene unclear. TRBV23-1 falls under the ORF class, with uncertain function. CDR3 DNA sequence: TGCGCCAGCAGTCCCCGAGCCCCGGAAGCTTTCTTT. Protein sequence: CASSPRAPEAFF.